One and the same sample provided the 15 T cell receptor beta chains below, sequenced in a study of control samples from healthy donors and cancer patients. Method: immunoSEQ multiplex PCR; TCRdb's copy keeps in-frame clones and lacks some. The table includes 150,000 or so clones, around 90% detected once. The source material was blood. These receptors came from a woman in her 30s in good health.

V and J are TRBV15 and TRBJ2-7; 8 positions match TRBD2. With V trimmed by 1 base and J by 3 bases, 5 bases remained unmatched. Germline CDR1 and CDR2: LNHNV and YYDKDF (reference sequence). The CDR3 spans 15 residues. In DNA, the CDR3 is TGTGCCACCAGCAGAGGTACCGGGACTAGCTACGAGCAGTACTTC. Encoded protein: CATSRGTGTSYEQYF.

The V call is TRBV2, the J call TRBJ1-2; D gene ambiguous. CDR3 length equals 17 residues. Trimming left V 4 bases short and J 5 bases short, with 23 bases between. CDR1 and CDR2 (germline): SNHLY, FYNNEI. The CDR3 region is CASSAAGFGQDPYGYTF. In DNA, the CDR3 is TGTGCCAGCAGTGCAGCCGGATTCGGGCAGGACCCTTATGGCTACACCTTC.

V gene TRBV24-1 combines with J gene TRBJ2-2, with unresolved D. CDR1 is KGHDR, CDR2 SFDVKD, per germline. This CDR3 is 15 amino acids long. The V gene lost 5 bases and the J gene lost 8 bases, with 17 bases spanning the gap. The DNA for the CDR3 is TGTGCCACCAGTGGGCAAGCCTCCCCGACGGGGGAGCTGTTTTTT. Amino acids: CATSGQASPTGELFF.

The CDR3 is CASSRQDQNTGELFF. CDR3 coding DNA: TGCGCCAGCAGTAGGCAGGACCAGAACACCGGGGAGCTGTTTTTT. The chain combines TRBV5-1 with TRBJ2-2; D remains ambiguous. Trimming took off 5 bases at V and 1 base at J, with 12 bases between the two ends. CDR1 and CDR2 (germline): SGHRS, YFSETQ. The CDR3 extends over 15 amino acids.

The chain combines TRBV6-5 with TRBJ2-2, with unresolved D. V dropped 7 bases and J dropped 2 bases, with 11 bases sitting between them. Germline V gene sequence: CDR1 MNHEY, CDR2 SVGAGI. This CDR3 contains 14 residues. CDR3 residues: CASTGLVNTGELFF. CDR3 nucleotides: TGTGCCAGCACTGGATTAGTTAACACCGGGGAGCTGTTTTTT.

This sequence joins TRBV6-1 and TRBJ1-1; D is ambiguous. Per the germline V gene, CDR1 is MNHNS and CDR2 is SASEGT. There are 15 residues in the CDR3. Trimming pared 2 bases from V and 0 bases from J, leaving 10 bases between. DNA of the CDR3: TGTGCCAGCAGTGAATACGGAATCATGAACACTGAAGCTTTCTTT. It codes for CASSEYGIMNTEAFF.

The rearrangement uses TRBV11-1 and TRBJ2-5; 7 positions agree with TRBD1. The length of the CDR3 is 15 residues. Germline V gene data show CDR1 as SGHAT and CDR2 as FQDESV (reference sequence). V was clipped by 4 bases and J by 2 bases; unmatched bases: 7. CDR3 DNA sequence: TGTGCCAGCAGCTCCGGGACAGCTTCTCAAGAGACCCAGTACTTC. Its protein is CASSSGTASQETQYF.

CDR3: CASSYGAGDSADTQYF. The CDR3 region has the DNA TGTGCCAGCAGTTACGGGGCGGGGGATTCGGCAGATACGCAGTATTTT. The chain carries TRBV6-5 and TRBJ2-3; 7 bases are a match to TRBD2. After removal of 2 bases from V and 4 bases from J, the junction contained 9 bases not matched to a gene. The length of the CDR3 is 16 residues. Germline V gene sequence: CDR1 MNHEY, CDR2 SVGAGI.

This clone was seen only once. This chain joins TRBV3-1 (or the pseudogene TRBV3-2) and TRBJ2-7; D ambiguous. The CDR3 runs to 11 residues. Germline CDR1 LGHDT, CDR2 YNNKEL (reference sequence). V dropped 5 bases and J dropped 4 bases, with 6 bases sitting between them. DNA for the CDR3: TGTGCCAGCAGCTCGAGGTACGAGCAGTACTTC. Translating it yields CASSSRYEQYF.

Worth noting for this clone: Being one base from a much bigger clone, this may be a read error. The sample has other DNA sequences that encode this CDR3 too. This chain connects TRBV4-1 to TRBJ1-2; 8 bases agree with TRBD1. Germline assignment: CDR1 MGHRA and CDR2 YSYEKL. This CDR3 is 15 amino acids long. In nucleotides, the CDR3 is TGCGCCAGCAGCGAGAATCAGGGGGCGGGGGATGGCTACACTTTC. It codes for CASSENQGAGDGYTF.

This clone occurred once. The chain joins TRBV28 to TRBJ1-1; no clear D. Trimming removed 7 bases from V and 3 bases from J, with 12 bases in between. The germline V gene has CDR1 MDHEN and CDR2 SYDVKM. The CDR3 contains 13 residues. The CDR3 DNA is TGTGCCAGCATAGTGTCAAGGGACACTGAAGCTTTCTTT. Its protein is CASIVSRDTEAFF. The full variable domain, completed using reference TRBV28 and TRBJ1-1, is DVKVTQSSRYLVKRTGEKVFLECVQDMDHENMFWYRQDPGLGLRLIYFSYDVKMKEKGDIPEGYSVSREKKERFSLILESASTNQTSMYLCASIVSRDTEAFFGQGTRLTVV.

The chain is built from TRBV10-3 and TRBJ2-7, with no clear D. Trimming removed 2 bases at V and 5 bases at J, with 16 bases between. In germline, CDR1 is ENHRY, CDR2 SYGVKD. The length of the CDR3 is 15 residues. The CDR3 DNA reads TGTGCCATCAGTGAGGGGATAGCCTCTTCCGACGAGCAGTACTTC. Amino acid sequence: CAISEGIASSDEQYF.

The chain employs TRBV4-1 and TRBJ2-7, with TRBD1 identical over 7 bases. The CDR3 is 14 amino acids. Germline CDR1 is MGHRA and CDR2 is YSYEKL. The ends lost 3 bases at V and 0 bases at J; junction bases unmatched: 2. The CDR3 here is CASSQGQLSYEQYF. In DNA, the CDR3 is TGCGCCAGCAGCCAGGGACAGCTCTCCTACGAGCAGTACTTC.

V gene TRBV30 combines with J gene TRBJ1-6, with no clear D. Germline CDR1 GTSNPN, CDR2 SVGIG (reference sequence). The CDR3 loop spans 14 amino acids. Trimming removed 0 bases from V and 4 bases from J, with 7 bases in between. CDR3 loop: CAWSVYPYNSPLHF. CDR3 nucleotides: TGTGCCTGGAGTGTATATCCGTATAATTCACCCCTCCACTTT. The full variable domain, in which reference TRBV30 and TRBJ1-6 provide the parts outside the CDR3, is SQTIHQWPATLVQPVGSPLSLECTVEGTSNPNLYWYRQAAGRGLQLLFYSVGIGQISSEVPQNLSASRPQDRQFILSSKKLLLSDSGFYLCAWSVYPYNSPLHFGNGTRLTVT.

The CDR3 DNA reads TGCGCCAGCAGCTTGGGTGCAGGGGACAGCAATCAGCCCCAGCATTTT. It is translated as CASSLGAGDSNQPQHF. The chain joins TRBV5-1 to TRBJ1-5, with D tentatively TRBD1 (6 bases). CDR1 is SGHRS, CDR2 YFSETQ, per germline. V lost 0 bases and J lost 1, with 11 bases in between. The CDR3 covers 16 residues.